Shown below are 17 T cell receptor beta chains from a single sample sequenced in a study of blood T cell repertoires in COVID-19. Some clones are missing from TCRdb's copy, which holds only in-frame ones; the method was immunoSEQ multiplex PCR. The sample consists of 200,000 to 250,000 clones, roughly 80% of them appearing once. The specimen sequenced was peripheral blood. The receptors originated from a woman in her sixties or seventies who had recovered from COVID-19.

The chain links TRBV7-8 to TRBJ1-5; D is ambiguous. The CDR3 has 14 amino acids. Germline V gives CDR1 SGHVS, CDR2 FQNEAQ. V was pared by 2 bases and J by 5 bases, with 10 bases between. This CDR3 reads CASSLLVGDQPQHF. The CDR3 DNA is TGTGCCAGCAGCTTATTAGTTGGTGATCAGCCCCAGCATTTT.

CDR3: CASSSTTFEGDTQYF. The CDR3 nucleotides read TGTGCCAGCAGCTCAACTACCTTCGAGGGAGATACGCAGTATTTT. This chain joins TRBV7-9 and TRBJ2-3; a possible D gene is TRBD2 (5 bases). V was clipped by 4 bases and J by 5 bases, with 16 bases between them. Germline values: CDR1 SEHNR, CDR2 FQNEAQ (reference sequence). CDR3 length: 15 amino acids.

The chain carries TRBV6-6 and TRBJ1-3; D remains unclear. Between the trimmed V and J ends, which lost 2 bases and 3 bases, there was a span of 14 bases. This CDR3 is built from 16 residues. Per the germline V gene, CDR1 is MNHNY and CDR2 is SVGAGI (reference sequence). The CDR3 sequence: CASSYVEFSRGNTIYF. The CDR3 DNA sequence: TGTGCCAGCAGTTACGTCGAGTTCTCCCGTGGAAACACCATATATTTT.

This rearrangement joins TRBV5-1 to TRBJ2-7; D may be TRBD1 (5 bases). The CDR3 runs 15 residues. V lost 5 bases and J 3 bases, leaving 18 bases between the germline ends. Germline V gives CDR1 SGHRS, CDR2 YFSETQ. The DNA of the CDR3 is TGCGCCAGCAGTCCTCAGGGCTACTCCGACTACGAGCAGTACTTC. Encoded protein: CASSPQGYSDYEQYF.

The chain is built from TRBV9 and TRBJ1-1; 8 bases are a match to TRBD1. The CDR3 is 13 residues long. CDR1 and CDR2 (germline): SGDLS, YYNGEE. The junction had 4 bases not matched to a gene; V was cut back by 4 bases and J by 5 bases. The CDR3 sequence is CASSTTGGTEAFF. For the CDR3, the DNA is TGTGCCAGCAGCACCACAGGGGGGACTGAAGCTTTCTTT.

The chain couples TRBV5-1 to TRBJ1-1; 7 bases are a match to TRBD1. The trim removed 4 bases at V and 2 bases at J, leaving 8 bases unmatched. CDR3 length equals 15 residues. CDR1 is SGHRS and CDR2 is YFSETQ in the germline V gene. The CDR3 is CASSPRTGANTEAFF. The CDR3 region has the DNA TGCGCCAGCAGCCCTAGGACAGGAGCTAACACTGAAGCTTTCTTT. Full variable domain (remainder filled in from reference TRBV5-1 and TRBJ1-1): KAGVTQTPRYLIKTRGQQVTLSCSPISGHRSVSWYQQTPGQGLQFLFEYFSETQRNKGNFPGRFSGRQFSNSRSEMNVSTLELGDSALYLCASSPRTGANTEAFFGQGTRLTVV.

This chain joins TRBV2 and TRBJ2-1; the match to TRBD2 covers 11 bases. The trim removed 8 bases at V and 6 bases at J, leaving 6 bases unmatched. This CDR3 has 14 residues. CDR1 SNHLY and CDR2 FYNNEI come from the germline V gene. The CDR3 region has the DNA TGTGCCAGCGGTTGGACTAGCGGGTTCAATGAGCAGTTCTTC. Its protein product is CASGWTSGFNEQFF.

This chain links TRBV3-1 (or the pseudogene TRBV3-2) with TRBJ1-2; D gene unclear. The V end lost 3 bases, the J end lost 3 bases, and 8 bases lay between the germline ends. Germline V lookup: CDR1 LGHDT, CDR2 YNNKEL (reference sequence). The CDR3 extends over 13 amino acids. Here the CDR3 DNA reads TGTGCCAGCAGCCACCGACAAGACTATGGCTACACCTTC. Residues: CASSHRQDYGYTF.

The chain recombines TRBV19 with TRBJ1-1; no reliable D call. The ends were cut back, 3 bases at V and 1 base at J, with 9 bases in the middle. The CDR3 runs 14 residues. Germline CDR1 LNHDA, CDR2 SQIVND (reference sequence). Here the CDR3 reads CASSITHSNTEAFF. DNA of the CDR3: TGTGCCAGTAGTATCACTCATTCGAACACTGAAGCTTTCTTT.

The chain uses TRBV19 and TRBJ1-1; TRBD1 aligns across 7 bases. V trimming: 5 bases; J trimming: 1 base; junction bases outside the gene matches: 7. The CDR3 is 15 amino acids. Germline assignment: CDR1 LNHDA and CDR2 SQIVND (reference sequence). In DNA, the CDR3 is TGTGCCAGTAGTGTCCACAGGGGAGAGAACACTGAAGCTTTCTTT. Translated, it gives CASSVHRGENTEAFF.

CDR3 region: CASSGGTSGGIQETQYF. CDR3 nucleotides: TGTGCCAGCAGCGGCGGGACTAGCGGGGGGATCCAAGAGACCCAGTACTTC. This chain connects TRBV9 to TRBJ2-5; 15 bases line up with TRBD2. Germline V lookup: CDR1 SGDLS, CDR2 YYNGEE. The CDR3 has 17 amino acids. Losses at the gene ends were 3 bases for V and 1 base for J; bases not matched to a gene: 4. Using reference TRBV9 and TRBJ2-5 for the parts outside the CDR3, the full variable domain is DSGVTQTPKHLITATGQRVTLRCSPRSGDLSVYWYQQSLDQGLQFLIQYYNGEERAKGNILERFSAQQFPDLHSELNLSSLELGDSALYFCASSGGTSGGIQETQYFGPGTRLLVL.

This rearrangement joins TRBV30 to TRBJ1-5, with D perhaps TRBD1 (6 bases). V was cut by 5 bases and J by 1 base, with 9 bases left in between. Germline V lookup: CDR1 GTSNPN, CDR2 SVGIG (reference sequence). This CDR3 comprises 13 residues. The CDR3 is CAWGQRSNQPQHF. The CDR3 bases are TGTGCCTGGGGACAGAGGAGCAATCAGCCCCAGCATTTT. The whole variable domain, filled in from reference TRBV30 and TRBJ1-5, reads SQTIHQWPATLVQPVGSPLSLECTVEGTSNPNLYWYRQAAGRGLQLLFYSVGIGQISSEVPQNLSASRPQDRQFILSSKKLLLSDSGFYLCAWGQRSNQPQHFGDGTRLSIL.

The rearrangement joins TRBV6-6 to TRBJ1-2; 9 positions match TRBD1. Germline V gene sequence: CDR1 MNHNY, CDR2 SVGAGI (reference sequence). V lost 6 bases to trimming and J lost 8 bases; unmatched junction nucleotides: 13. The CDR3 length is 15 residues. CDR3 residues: CASRLRDRVVSGYTF. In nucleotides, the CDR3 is TGTGCCAGCAGACTCCGGGACAGGGTAGTGTCCGGCTACACCTTC.

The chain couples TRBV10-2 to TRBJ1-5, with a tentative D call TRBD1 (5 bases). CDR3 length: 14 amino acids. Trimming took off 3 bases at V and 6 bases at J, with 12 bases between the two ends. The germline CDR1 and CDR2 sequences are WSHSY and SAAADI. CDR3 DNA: TGCGCCAGCAGTGATCCCCAGGGCGGTCAGCCCCAGCATTTT. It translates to CASSDPQGGQPQHF.

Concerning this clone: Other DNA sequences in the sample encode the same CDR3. The CDR3 reads CASSSDRGYGYTF. The CDR3, as DNA: TGTGCCAGCAGCTCGGACAGGGGATATGGCTACACCTTC. The chain uses TRBV7-3 and TRBJ1-2, with 9 bases identical to TRBD1. The CDR3 contains 13 residues. V lost 4 bases and J lost 5; bases outside the gene matches: 2. CDR1 is SGHTA, CDR2 FQGTGA, per germline.

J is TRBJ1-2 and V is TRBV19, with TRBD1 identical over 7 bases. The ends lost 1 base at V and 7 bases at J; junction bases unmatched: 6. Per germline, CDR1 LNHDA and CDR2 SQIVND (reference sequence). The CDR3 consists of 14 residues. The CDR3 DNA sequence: TGTGCCAGTAGTATAGGACAGGGATTGAGTGGCTACACCTTC. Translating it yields CASSIGQGLSGYTF. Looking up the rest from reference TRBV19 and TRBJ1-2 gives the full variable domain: DGGITQSPKYLFRKEGQNVTLSCEQNLNHDAMYWYRQDPGQGLRLIYYSQIVNDFQKGDIAEGYSVSREKKESFPLTVTSAQKNPTAFYLCASSIGQGLSGYTFGSGTRLTVV.

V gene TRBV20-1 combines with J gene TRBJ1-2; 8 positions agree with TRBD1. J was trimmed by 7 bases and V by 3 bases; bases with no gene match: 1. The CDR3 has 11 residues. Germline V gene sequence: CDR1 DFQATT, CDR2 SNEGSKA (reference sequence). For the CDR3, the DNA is TGCAGTGCTAGGACAGGGGCTGGCTACACCTTC. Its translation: CSARTGAGYTF.